This TCR beta chain was obtained from a study of T cells in Graves' hyperthyroidism and ophthalmopathy. There were TCR beta CDR3 regions amplified from RNA transcripts. The primer set for the first-round RT-PCR of the TCR CDR3 was HTBI. TCRdb ran MiXCR on the multiplex PCR reads and lists one entry per CDR3 protein. The sample has 340,000 or so distinct CDR3 sequences, 15% to 20% seen once. This clonotype was picked up a small number of times. The receptor comes from a woman between 45 and 65 years old with Graves' hyperthyroidism. The source material was blood.

CDR3 DNA sequence: TGCAGTGCCGGGACAGGGTTCCTTCGGAATCAGCCCCAGCATTTT. Encoded protein: CSAGTGFLRNQPQHF. The chain joins TRBV20-1 to TRBJ1-5, with 9 bases aligning to TRBD1. Germline CDR1 reads DFQATT; CDR2 reads SNEGSKA (reference sequence). The V gene end was trimmed by 6 bases and the J gene end by 4 bases; junction bases not matched to a gene: 10. The CDR3 is 15 residues long.